The clone carrying this T cell receptor beta chain was picked up many times. What it binds is not known. Via MiXCR, TCRdb re-called the reads, giving one row per CDR3 protein. This sample yields some 800,000 distinct CDR3 sequences, of which approximately 32% are seen a single time; 12% belongs to the top ten. These data belong to a study of T cell repertoires in cytomegalovirus infection. As for the study in general: Selection of CMV epitopes for the study included recently identified HLA-C-restricted and well-studied HLA-B-restricted ones. The public TCR beta signatures pointed to both CMV infection and matching HLA type.

Study-level findings and limits: Cumulative public TCR beta family frequency identified CMV carriers with the relevant HLA. What dominated the ex vivo response were HLA-C-restricted CMV-specific TCR beta clonotypes.

Germline V gene sequence: CDR1 SGHVS, CDR2 FQNEAQ. The CDR3 is 15 amino acids. V lost 5 bases to trimming and J lost 5 bases; unmatched junction nucleotides: 4. Material: cultured CD8+ T cells from PBMCs, obtained from culture after CMV antigen stimulation. This TCR was recovered from a human donor in good health (CMV status not recorded). Some clones in this sample may be carry-over from other donors' samples. The chain links TRBV7-8 to TRBJ1-4, with TRBD1 identical over 11 bases. The CDR3 loop reads CASSKRDRGNEKLFF. The CDR3 DNA reads TGTGCCAGCAGCAAACGGGACAGGGGGAATGAAAAACTGTTTTTT.